This T cell receptor beta chain appears in the sequencing data of a study of blood T cells in healthy people across ages. Study-wide background: There was about one barcoded beta molecule captured by template switching per two T cells.

Combining a sample-barcoded 5' primer with a J-beta primer mix, a second PCR ran for 7 to 11 cycles. Through a template-switch adaptor with 12 random nucleotides, each cDNA molecule received a tag. TCRdb ran MiXCR on the 5' RACE reads and lists one entry per CDR3 protein. The sample has 700,000 or so distinct CDR3 sequences, approximately 40% seen once. Germline V gene data show CDR1 as MDHEN and CDR2 as SYDVKM. Trimming removed 6 bases from V and 1 base from J; junction bases left unmatched: 4. This CDR3 spans 14 amino acids. This chain uses TRBV28 with TRBJ2-7, with TRBD2 identical over 9 bases. The TCR sequence derives from a man older than 75 in good health. Sequencing was performed on blood. The CDR3 loop reads CASRVSGRSYEQYF. CDR3 DNA sequence: TGTGCCAGCAGGGTTAGCGGGAGATCCTACGAGCAGTACTTC. Full variable domain (rest looked up from reference TRBV28 and TRBJ2-7): DVKVTQSSRYLVKRTGEKVFLECVQDMDHENMFWYRQDPGLGLRLIYFSYDVKMKEKGDIPEGYSVSREKKERFSLILESASTNQTSMYLCASRVSGRSYEQYFGPGTRLTVT.